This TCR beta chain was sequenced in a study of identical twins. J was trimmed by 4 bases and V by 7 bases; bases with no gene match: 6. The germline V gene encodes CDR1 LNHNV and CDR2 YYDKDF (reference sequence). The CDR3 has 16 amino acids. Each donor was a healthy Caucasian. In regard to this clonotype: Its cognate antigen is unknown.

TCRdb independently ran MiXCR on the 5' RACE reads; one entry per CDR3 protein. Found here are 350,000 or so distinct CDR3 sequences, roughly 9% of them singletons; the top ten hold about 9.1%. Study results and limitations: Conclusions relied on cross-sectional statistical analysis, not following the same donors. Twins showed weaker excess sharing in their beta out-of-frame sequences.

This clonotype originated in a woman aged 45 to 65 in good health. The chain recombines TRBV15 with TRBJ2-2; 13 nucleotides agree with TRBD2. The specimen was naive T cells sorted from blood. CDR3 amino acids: CATKNRTSGSTGELFF. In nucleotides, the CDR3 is TGTGCCACCAAAAACAGGACTAGCGGGAGCACCGGGGAGCTGTTTTTT.